Following are 26 T cell receptor beta chains from one sample sequenced in a study of T cell repertoires in cytomegalovirus infection. One entry per CDR3 protein results from TCRdb running MiXCR on the reads. The sample shows some 920,000 distinct CDR3 sequences, around 30% of them seen only once. No antigens are known for them. The sample consisted of cultured CD8+ T cells from PBMCs, taken from culture after CMV antigen stimulation. Source of these receptors: a human donor in good health (CMV status not recorded). Some clones in this sample may be carry-over from other donors' samples.

The V call is TRBV5-4, the J call TRBJ1-2; 11 bases map to TRBD1. Trimming at V came to 4 bases and at J to 4 bases, leaving 9 bases not matched to a gene. The germline V gene encodes CDR1 SGHNT and CDR2 YYREEE (reference sequence). The CDR3 totals 16 residues. CDR3 DNA: TGTGCCAGCAGCCCAGGACAGGGGGCGGAAGGCTATGGCTACACCTTC. Translation: CASSPGQGAEGYGYTF.

A few counts support this clonotype. The chain is built from TRBV7-6 and TRBJ2-1, with 7 bases identical to TRBD2. Germline V gene lookup returns CDR1 SGHVS and CDR2 FNYEAQ. The CDR3 extends over 15 amino acids. With V trimmed by 5 bases and J by 2 bases, 6 bases remained unmatched. CDR3 nucleotide sequence: TGTGCCAGCAGCCGGGGGGATCCGACCTACAATGAGCAGTTCTTC. This codes for CASSRGDPTYNEQFF.

This clonotype came up a few times. The rearrangement links TRBV28 to TRBJ1-6; 7 nucleotides align to TRBD1. The CDR3 has 15 residues. The V gene's germline CDR1 is MDHEN and CDR2 SYDVKM. The J segment lost 7 bases and the V segment lost 3 bases, leaving 6 bases of the junction unmatched. DNA of the CDR3: TGTGCCAGCAGTTTCCGACAGGGAAAGAATTCACCCCTCCACTTT. Residues: CASSFRQGKNSPLHF.

The rearrangement joins TRBV6-6 to TRBJ1-5; 7 nucleotides agree with TRBD1. Per the germline V gene, CDR1 is MNHNY and CDR2 is SVGAGI (reference sequence). CDR3 length: 13 residues. Germline trimming cut 0 bases from V and 8 bases from J; bases unmatched to any gene: 1. This chain's CDR3 is CASSYSGGKPQHF. For the CDR3, the DNA is TGTGCCAGCAGTTACTCAGGGGGCAAGCCCCAGCATTTT.

The chain recombines TRBV11-3 with TRBJ2-2; 9 nucleotides agree with TRBD1. V lost 5 bases, J lost 3 bases, and 13 bases stayed unmatched. CDR1 is SGHNT, CDR2 YENEEA, per germline. This CDR3 spans 18 amino acids. DNA for the CDR3: TGTGCCAGCAGCCCCTGGGGGGGACAGGGTCCTTACACCGGGGAGCTGTTTTTT. Translation gives CASSPWGGQGPYTGELFF. Complete variable domain (other parts from reference TRBV11-3 and TRBJ2-2): EAGVVQSPRYKIIEKKQPVAFWCNPISGHNTLYWYLQNLGQGPELLIRYENEEAVDDSQLPKDRFSAERLKGVDSTLKIQPAELGDSAVYLCASSPWGGQGPYTGELFFGEGSRLTVL.

The V and J genes are TRBV6-1 and TRBJ1-2, with 8 nucleotides matching TRBD1. Germline loops: CDR1 MNHNS, CDR2 SASEGT. The CDR3 sequence is 14 residues long. Trimming removed 5 bases from V and 2 bases from J; junction bases left unmatched: 4. The CDR3 reads CASSYRGENYGYTF. CDR3 nucleotide sequence: TGTGCCAGCAGTTACAGGGGGGAAAACTATGGCTACACCTTC.

J is TRBJ1-5 and V is TRBV6-6; D call uncertain. Trimming pared 3 bases from V and 0 bases from J, leaving 12 bases between. Per germline, CDR1 MNHNY and CDR2 SVGAGI (reference sequence). This CDR3 is built from 16 residues. CDR3 sequence: CASSYLRHYSNQPQHF. DNA for the CDR3: TGTGCCAGCAGTTATTTAAGACACTATAGCAATCAGCCCCAGCATTTT.

This clonotype showed up just once. The CDR3 DNA reads as TGTGCCAGCAGCGTTGGATATGGAGTTAGACCTAGCAATCAGCCCCAGCATTTT. Protein sequence: CASSVGYGVRPSNQPQHF. The rearrangement links TRBV9 to TRBJ1-5; D uncertain. In germline, CDR1 is SGDLS, CDR2 YYNGEE. CDR3 size: 18 residues. The germline V and J ends were trimmed by 2 bases and 0 bases, with 18 bases remaining between them. Together with reference TRBV9 and TRBJ1-5, the CDR3 gives the full variable domain: DSGVTQTPKHLITATGQRVTLRCSPRSGDLSVYWYQQSLDQGLQFLIQYYNGEERAKGNILERFSAQQFPDLHSELNLSSLELGDSALYFCASSVGYGVRPSNQPQHFGDGTRLSIL.

The chain links TRBV10-3 to TRBJ1-3; possible D gene TRBD1, 5 bases. Trimming stripped 6 bases from V and 3 bases from J, with 12 bases between. In germline, CDR1 is ENHRY, CDR2 SYGVKD. This CDR3 is built from 14 residues. CDR3 residues: CAIRTGTYGNTIYF. The CDR3 coding sequence is TGTGCCATCAGAACCGGGACGTATGGAAACACCATATATTTT.

The V call is TRBV7-2, the J call TRBJ2-1; 7 nucleotides agree with TRBD1. V lost 0 bases and J lost 4; bases outside the gene matches: 18. CDR1 and CDR2 (germline): SGHTA, FQGNSA. The CDR3 is made up of 20 amino acids. CDR3 in amino acids: CASSLAPGQMQDQLYNEQFF. CDR3 DNA sequence: TGTGCCAGCAGCTTAGCCCCGGGACAGATGCAGGATCAGCTATACAATGAGCAGTTCTTC.

The chain carries TRBV28 and TRBJ2-5, with 8 nucleotides matching TRBD1. Germline V lookup: CDR1 MDHEN, CDR2 SYDVKM. This CDR3 contains 15 residues. J was trimmed by 0 bases and V by 3 bases; bases with no gene match: 3. CDR3 DNA: TGTGCCAGCAGTTTCCGGGACAGGCACCAAGAGACCCAGTACTTC. This translates into CASSFRDRHQETQYF. The entire variable domain, with the rest obtained from reference TRBV28 and TRBJ2-5, is as follows: DVKVTQSSRYLVKRTGEKVFLECVQDMDHENMFWYRQDPGLGLRLIYFSYDVKMKEKGDIPEGYSVSREKKERFSLILESASTNQTSMYLCASSFRDRHQETQYFGPGTRLLVL.

This clonotype was observed a few times. This rearrangement joins TRBV6-1 to TRBJ1-2; no definite D call. The V end lost 1 base, the J end lost 2 bases, and 11 bases lay between the germline ends. Germline V gene sequence: CDR1 MNHNS, CDR2 SASEGT. This CDR3 region has 15 residues. The CDR3 DNA reads TGTGCCAGCAGTGAAGGGGCCGGAGGGAACTATGGCTACACCTTC. Translated: CASSEGAGGNYGYTF.

This clonotype came up a few times. V gene TRBV6-5 combines with J gene TRBJ2-4; TRBD1 might be the D (6 bases). CDR1 is MNHEY, CDR2 SVGAGI, per germline. The V end was cut by 6 bases, the J end by 3 bases, with 12 bases between. The CDR3 totals 14 residues. CDR3 amino acids: CASRGRGGKNIQYF. CDR3 coding DNA: TGTGCCAGCAGGGGTCGAGGGGGCAAAAACATTCAGTACTTC.

The V call is TRBV12-3 or TRBV12-4, the J call TRBJ1-3; 7 bases align to TRBD1. This CDR3 region has 16 residues. After removal of 3 bases from V and 2 bases from J, the junction contained 7 bases not matched to a gene. Written as DNA, the CDR3 is TGTGCCAGCAGTTTTTGGACCGGACAGGCTGGAAACACCATATATTTT. This encodes CASSFWTGQAGNTIYF.

V and J are TRBV7-6 and TRBJ2-5; TRBD2 might be the D (6 bases). The CDR3 runs to 15 residues. Trimming cost V 0 bases and J 1 base, with 9 bases left between them. Per the germline V gene, CDR1 is SGHVS and CDR2 is FNYEAQ. The CDR3 bases are TGTGCCAGCAGCTTAGCTTGGGGAGGCCAAGAGACCCAGTACTTC. It is translated as CASSLAWGGQETQYF.

The DNA for the CDR3 is TGTGCCAGCAGTTTGTCGAGTCCGACTAGCGGGGGACAAGAGACCCAGTACTTC. Translation: CASSLSSPTSGGQETQYF. The rearrangement links TRBV27 to TRBJ2-5, with 12 bases fitting TRBD2. Germline lookup yields CDR1 MNHEY and CDR2 SMNVEV (reference sequence). There are 18 residues in the CDR3. V shed 3 bases, J shed 2 bases, and the junction held 10 bases outside the gene matches.

Many counts were recorded for this clonotype. The rearrangement links TRBV7-8 to TRBJ2-1, with 7 bases matching TRBD2. Germline lookup yields CDR1 SGHVS and CDR2 FQNEAQ. V shed 4 bases, J shed 3 bases, and the junction held 9 bases outside the gene matches. CDR3 length: 16 residues. The CDR3, as DNA: TGTGCCAGCAGCTCCTATCTGGGGGGGGACTACAATGAGCAGTTCTTC. Encoded protein: CASSSYLGGDYNEQFF. The complete variable domain, with remaining parts taken from reference TRBV7-8 and TRBJ2-1, reads GAGVSQSPRYKVAKRGQDVALRCDPISGHVSLFWYQQALGQGPEFLTYFQNEAQLDKSGLPSDRFFAERPEGSVSTLKIQRTQQEDSAVYLCASSSYLGGDYNEQFFGPGTRLTVL.

This clonotype is categorized as medium-sized. V is TRBV7-2 and J is TRBJ2-3; TRBD2 matches at 12 bases. J gave up 2 bases and V 5 bases, and 5 bases lay outside the gene matches. Germline loops: CDR1 SGHTA, CDR2 FQGNSA. This CDR3 spans 16 amino acids. The CDR3 region is CASSPRTSGATDTQYF. The DNA for the CDR3 is TGTGCCAGCAGCCCGAGGACTAGCGGGGCCACAGATACGCAGTATTTT.

A few counts support this clonotype. The chain links TRBV7-9 to TRBJ2-6, with 7 bases matching TRBD1. CDR3 length: 16 amino acids. Losses at the gene ends were 5 bases for V and 1 base for J; bases not matched to a gene: 5. The germline gives CDR1 SEHNR, CDR2 FQNEAQ (reference sequence). For the CDR3, the DNA is TGTGCCAGCAGCCGGGACAGTCTTTCTGGGGCCAACGTCCTGACTTTC. Amino acids: CASSRDSLSGANVLTF.

The J gene is TRBJ2-3, the V gene TRBV5-6; TRBD1 matches 7 bases. CDR3 length: 15 residues. With V trimmed by 4 bases and J by 5 bases, 10 bases remained unmatched. Per germline, CDR1 SGHDT and CDR2 YYEEEE. The CDR3: CASSPETGSVDTQYF. The DNA for the CDR3 is TGTGCCAGCAGCCCGGAGACAGGGTCAGTAGATACGCAGTATTTT.

The chain carries TRBV4-2 and TRBJ1-2, with D unresolved. Looked up from germline, CDR1 is LGHNA and CDR2 is YNFKEQ. V lost 0 bases to trimming and J lost 14 bases, with 13 bases between them. This CDR3 has 12 residues. CDR3 nucleotide sequence: TGTGCCAGCAGCCAAGAAAGCCTGGCTAAAACCTTC. Its translation: CASSQESLAKTF.

This chain links TRBV7-9 with TRBJ1-6; D perhaps matches TRBD1 (6 bases). The CDR3 extends over 15 amino acids. V was shortened by 5 bases and J by 4 bases, with 12 bases between the two germline ends. Germline V gene data show CDR1 as SEHNR and CDR2 as FQNEAQ (reference sequence). The CDR3 DNA reads as TGTGCCAGCAGCCCGGACAGCCTTTATAATTCACCCCTCCACTTT. Translation gives CASSPDSLYNSPLHF.

This clonotype showed up just a few times. This sequence joins TRBV20-1 and TRBJ1-1, with a tentative D call TRBD1 (5 bases). Germline CDR1 is DFQATT and CDR2 is SNEGSKA (reference sequence). Trimming removed 0 bases from V and 2 bases from J, with 10 bases in between. The CDR3 covers 14 residues. For the CDR3, the DNA is TGCAGTGCTAGAGATCCGGGGACCAACACTGAAGCTTTCTTT. Protein sequence: CSARDPGTNTEAFF.

This rearrangement joins TRBV12-3 or TRBV12-4 to TRBJ1-2; D gene uncertain. CDR3 length equals 14 residues. V lost 7 bases and J 0 bases, leaving 12 bases between the germline ends. The CDR3 protein is CASTLGSANYGYTF. The DNA for the CDR3 is TGTGCCAGCACCCTTGGGAGCGCTAACTATGGCTACACCTTC.

This chain uses TRBV20-1 with TRBJ1-1, with D perhaps TRBD1 (6 bases). Trimming removed 2 bases from V and 6 bases from J, with 13 bases in between. CDR1 is DFQATT, CDR2 SNEGSKA, per germline (reference sequence). This CDR3 has 13 residues. DNA for the CDR3: TGCAGTGCTAGATCCAGGGGTTATGCTGAAGCTTTCTTT. It yields the protein CSARSRGYAEAFF.

In its sample, this clonotype was seen many times. The gene calls are TRBV7-3 and TRBJ1-1; the match to TRBD1 covers 8 bases. Looked up from germline, CDR1 is SGHTA and CDR2 is FQGTGA. This CDR3 has 14 residues. With V trimmed by 6 bases and J by 1 base, 4 bases remained unmatched. CDR3 residues: CASRPDRANTEAFF. Written as DNA, the CDR3 is TGTGCCAGCAGACCGGACAGGGCGAACACTGAAGCTTTCTTT.